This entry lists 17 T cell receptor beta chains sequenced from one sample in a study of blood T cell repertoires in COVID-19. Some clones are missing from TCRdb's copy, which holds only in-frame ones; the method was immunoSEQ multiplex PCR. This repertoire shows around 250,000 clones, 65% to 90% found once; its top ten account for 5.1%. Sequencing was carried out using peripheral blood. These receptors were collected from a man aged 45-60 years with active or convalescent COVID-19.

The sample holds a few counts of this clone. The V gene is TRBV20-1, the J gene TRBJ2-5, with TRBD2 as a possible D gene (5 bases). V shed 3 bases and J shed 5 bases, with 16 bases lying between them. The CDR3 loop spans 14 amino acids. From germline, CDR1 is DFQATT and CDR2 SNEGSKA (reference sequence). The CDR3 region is CSASTGMSEETQYF. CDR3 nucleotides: TGCAGTGCTAGTACCGGGATGAGCGAGGAGACCCAGTACTTC.

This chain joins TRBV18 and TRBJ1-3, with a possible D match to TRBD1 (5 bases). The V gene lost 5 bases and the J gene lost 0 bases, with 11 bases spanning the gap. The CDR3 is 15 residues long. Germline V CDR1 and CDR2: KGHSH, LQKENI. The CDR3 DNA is TGTGCCAGCTCATCAGGACAATTCTCTGGAAACACCATATATTTT. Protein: CASSSGQFSGNTIYF.

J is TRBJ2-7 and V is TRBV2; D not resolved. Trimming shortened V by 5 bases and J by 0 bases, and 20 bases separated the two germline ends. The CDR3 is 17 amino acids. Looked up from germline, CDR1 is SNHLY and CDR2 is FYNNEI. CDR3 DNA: TGTGCCAGCAGTCATAGTAGACTCCCCGCCGGCTCCTACGAGCAGTACTTC. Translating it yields CASSHSRLPAGSYEQYF.

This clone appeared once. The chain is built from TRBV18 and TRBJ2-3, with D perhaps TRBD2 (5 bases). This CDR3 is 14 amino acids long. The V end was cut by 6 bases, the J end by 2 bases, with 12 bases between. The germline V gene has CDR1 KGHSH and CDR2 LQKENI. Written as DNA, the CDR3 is TGTGCCAGCTCTAGAGGGTTCGACACAGATACGCAGTATTTT. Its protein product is CASSRGFDTDTQYF.

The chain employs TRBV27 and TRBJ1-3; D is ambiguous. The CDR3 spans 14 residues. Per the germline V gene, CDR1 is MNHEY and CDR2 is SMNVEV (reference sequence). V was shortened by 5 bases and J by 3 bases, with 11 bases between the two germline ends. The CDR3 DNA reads TGTGCCAGCAGTCCTCAAGCGGTTGGAAACACCATATATTTT. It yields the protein CASSPQAVGNTIYF.

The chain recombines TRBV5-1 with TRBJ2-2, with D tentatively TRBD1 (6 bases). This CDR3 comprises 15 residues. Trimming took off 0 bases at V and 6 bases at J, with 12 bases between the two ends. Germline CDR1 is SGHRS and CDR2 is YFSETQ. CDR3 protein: CASSLGQVPSGELFF. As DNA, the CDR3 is TGCGCCAGCAGCTTGGGACAGGTTCCTTCCGGGGAGCTGTTTTTT.

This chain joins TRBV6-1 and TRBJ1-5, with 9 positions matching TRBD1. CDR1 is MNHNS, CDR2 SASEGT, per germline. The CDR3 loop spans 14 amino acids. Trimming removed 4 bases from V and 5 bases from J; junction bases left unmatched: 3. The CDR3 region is CASSARQGDQPQHF. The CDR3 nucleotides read TGTGCCAGCAGTGCCCGACAGGGGGATCAGCCCCAGCATTTT.

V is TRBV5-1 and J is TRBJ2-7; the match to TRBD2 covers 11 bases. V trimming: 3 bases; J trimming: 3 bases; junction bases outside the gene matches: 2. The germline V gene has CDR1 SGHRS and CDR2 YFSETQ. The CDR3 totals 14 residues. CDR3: CASSSGLAGYEQYF. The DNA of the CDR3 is TGCGCCAGCAGCTCAGGACTAGCGGGCTACGAGCAGTACTTC.

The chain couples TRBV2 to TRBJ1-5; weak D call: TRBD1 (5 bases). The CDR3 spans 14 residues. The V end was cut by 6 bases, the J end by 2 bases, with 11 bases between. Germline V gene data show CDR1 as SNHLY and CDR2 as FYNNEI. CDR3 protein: CASSAGWGNQPQHF. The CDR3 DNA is TGTGCCAGCAGCGCAGGGTGGGGCAATCAGCCCCAGCATTTT.

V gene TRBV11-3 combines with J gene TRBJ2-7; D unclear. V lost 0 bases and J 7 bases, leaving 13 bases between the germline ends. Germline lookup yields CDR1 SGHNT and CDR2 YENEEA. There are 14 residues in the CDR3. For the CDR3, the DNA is TGTGCCAGCAGCTTAGAGGCCTCCTCGCGGGAGCAGTACTTC. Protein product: CASSLEASSREQYF.

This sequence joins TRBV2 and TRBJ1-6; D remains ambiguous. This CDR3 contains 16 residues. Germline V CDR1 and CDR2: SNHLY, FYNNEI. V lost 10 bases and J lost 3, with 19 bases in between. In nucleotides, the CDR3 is TGTGCCACCCAGCGGGAGGAGAGTTTCTATAATTCACCCCTCCACTTT. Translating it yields CATQREESFYNSPLHF.

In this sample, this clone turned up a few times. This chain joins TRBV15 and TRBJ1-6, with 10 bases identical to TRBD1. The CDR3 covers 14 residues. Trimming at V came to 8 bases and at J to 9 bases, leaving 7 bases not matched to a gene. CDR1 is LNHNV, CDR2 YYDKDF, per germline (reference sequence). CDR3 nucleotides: TGTGCCACCTGCCGGGACAGGGGAGGTTCACCCCTCCACTTT. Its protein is CATCRDRGGSPLHF.

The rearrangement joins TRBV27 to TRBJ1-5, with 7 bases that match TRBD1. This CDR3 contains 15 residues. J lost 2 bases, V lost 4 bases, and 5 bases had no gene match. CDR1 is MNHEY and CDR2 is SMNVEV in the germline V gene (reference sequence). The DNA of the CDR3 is TGTGCCAGCAGTTCGGGACAGATGGGCAATCAGCCCCAGCATTTT. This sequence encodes CASSSGQMGNQPQHF.

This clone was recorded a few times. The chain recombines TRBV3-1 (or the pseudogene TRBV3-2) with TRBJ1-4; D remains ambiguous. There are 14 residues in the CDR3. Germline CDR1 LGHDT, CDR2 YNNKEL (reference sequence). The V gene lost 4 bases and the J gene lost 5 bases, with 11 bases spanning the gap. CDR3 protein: CASSRRGSNEKLFF. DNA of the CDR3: TGTGCCAGCAGCCGGCGGGGTTCCAATGAAAAACTGTTTTTT.

The CDR3 loop reads CASSAGRGGPQHF. The CDR3 DNA is TGTGCCAGCAGCGCTGGTCGGGGGGGACCCCAGCATTTT. The J gene is TRBJ1-5, the V gene TRBV9; TRBD1 is a possible D gene (5 bases). Trimming left V 3 bases short and J 10 bases short, with 14 bases between. In germline, CDR1 is SGDLS, CDR2 YYNGEE. There are 13 residues in the CDR3.

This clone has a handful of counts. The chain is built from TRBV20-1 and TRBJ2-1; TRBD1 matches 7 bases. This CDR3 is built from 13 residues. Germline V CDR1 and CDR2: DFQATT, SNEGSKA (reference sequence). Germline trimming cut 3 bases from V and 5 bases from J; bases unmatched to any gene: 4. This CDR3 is CSASNRGNNEQFF. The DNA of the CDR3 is TGCAGTGCTAGTAACAGGGGCAACAATGAGCAGTTCTTC.

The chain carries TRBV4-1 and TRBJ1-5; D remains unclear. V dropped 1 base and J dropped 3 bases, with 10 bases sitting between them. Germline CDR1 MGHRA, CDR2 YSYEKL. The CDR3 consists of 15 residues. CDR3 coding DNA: TGCGCCAGCAGCCAAGGGGGAGGCAACAATCAGCCCCAGCATTTT. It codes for CASSQGGGNNQPQHF.